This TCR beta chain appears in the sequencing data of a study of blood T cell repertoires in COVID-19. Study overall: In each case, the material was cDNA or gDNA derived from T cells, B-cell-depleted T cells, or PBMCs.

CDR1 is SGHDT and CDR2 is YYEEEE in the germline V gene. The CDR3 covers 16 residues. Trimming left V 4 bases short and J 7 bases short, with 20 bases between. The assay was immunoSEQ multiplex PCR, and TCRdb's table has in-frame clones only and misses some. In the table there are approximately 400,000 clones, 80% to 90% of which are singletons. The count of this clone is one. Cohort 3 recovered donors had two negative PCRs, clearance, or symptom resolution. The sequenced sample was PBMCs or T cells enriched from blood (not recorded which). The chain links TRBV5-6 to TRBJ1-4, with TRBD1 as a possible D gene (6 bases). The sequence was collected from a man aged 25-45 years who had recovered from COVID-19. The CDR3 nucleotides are TGTGCCAGCAGCCCGGGGGGGGGCTCGGGTCTTGAAAAACTGTTTTTT. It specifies CASSPGGGSGLEKLFF.